This is a list of T cell receptor beta chains from one sample in a study of T cell responses to AZD1222 COVID-19 vaccine. The table came from immunoSEQ multiplex PCR; TCRdb's copy has only in-frame clones and leaves some out. This sample has about 110,000 clones; around 90% occur once, and the top ten carry approximately 5.5%. Sequenced here: peripheral blood, sampled on day 0 of AZD1222 vaccination. These receptors all come from an adult in good health. Both conserved end residues are part of each CDR3. D genes are given only for firm matches. Size tells how often a clone was seen (once, few, many) or the class of an expanded clone, and some rows leave it out.

size: NA; V: TRBV19; D: TRBD1; J: TRBJ1-5; CDR3: CASRSLTGPYQPQHF; DNA: TGTGCCAGTAGATCTTTGACAGGGCCTTATCAGCCCCAGCATTTT
size: few; V: TRBV29-1; D: NA; J: TRBJ2-5; CDR3: CSALDRQWRETQYF; DNA: TGCAGCGCCTTAGACAGGCAGTGGAGAGAGACCCAGTACTTC
size: once; V: TRBV21-1; D: NA; J: TRBJ1-3; CDR3: CASSSKNSGNTIYF; DNA: TGTGCCAGCAGCAGTAAGAACTCTGGAAACACCATATATTTT
size: NA; V: TRBV7-9; D: TRBD2; J: TRBJ2-2; CDR3: CASSPKFRLAGSTGELFF; DNA: TGTGCCAGCAGCCCCAAGTTTCGACTAGCGGGAAGCACCGGGGAGCTGTTTTTT
size: NA; V: TRBV6-1; D: NA; J: TRBJ1-1; CDR3: CASSEEGGDTEAFF; DNA: TGTGCCAGCAGTGAAGAGGGAGGGGACACTGAAGCTTTCTTT
size: NA; V: TRBV28; D: TRBD2; J: TRBJ2-5; CDR3: CASSWGGRETQYF; DNA: TGTGCCAGCAGTTGGGGGGGGAGGGAGACCCAGTACTTC
size: NA; V: TRBV20-1; D: NA; J: TRBJ2-5; CDR3: CSGQIQETQYF; DNA: TGCAGTGGACAGATCCAAGAGACCCAGTACTTC
size: NA; V: TRBV7-2; D: NA; J: TRBJ1-1; CDR3: CASSLVGGFTEAFF; DNA: TGTGCCAGCAGCTTAGTGGGTGGTTTCACTGAAGCTTTCTTT
size: NA; V: TRBV24-1; D: NA; J: TRBJ1-5; CDR3: CATSDARHSNQPQHF; DNA: TGTGCCACCAGTGATGCAAGACATAGCAATCAGCCCCAGCATTTT
size: NA; V: TRBV6-2/TRBV6-3; D: TRBD1; J: TRBJ2-3; CDR3: CASSRTGATDTQYF; DNA: TGTGCCAGCAGTCGGACAGGTGCCACAGATACGCAGTATTTT
size: NA; V: TRBV6-5; D: NA; J: TRBJ2-1; CDR3: CASSYRLDGSEQFF; DNA: TGTGCCAGCAGTTACCGTCTAGATGGTAGTGAGCAGTTCTTC
size: NA; V: TRBV2; D: NA; J: TRBJ1-5; CDR3: CASSAYRAGTDQPQHF; DNA: TGTGCCAGCAGTGCATACAGGGCGGGAACCGATCAGCCCCAGCATTTT
size: NA; V: TRBV28; D: NA; J: TRBJ1-2; CDR3: CASRAYGYGYTF; DNA: TGTGCCAGCAGGGCTTACGGGTATGGCTACACCTTC
size: NA; V: TRBV6-4; D: TRBD1; J: TRBJ1-6; CDR3: CASSVDGTGNSPLHF; DNA: TGTGCCAGCAGTGTAGATGGGACAGGAAATTCACCCCTCCACTTT
size: NA; V: TRBV6-5; D: NA; J: TRBJ1-2; CDR3: CASKVGQAGYTF; DNA: TGTGCCAGCAAGGTGGGGCAGGCTGGCTACACCTTC
size: NA; V: TRBV6-2/TRBV6-3; D: NA; J: TRBJ2-6; CDR3: CASSYFGGSGANVLTF; DNA: TGTGCCAGCAGTTACTTTGGGGGATCTGGGGCCAACGTCCTGACTTTC
size: few; V: TRBV19; D: NA; J: TRBJ2-4; CDR3: CASSFIGESNIQYF; DNA: TGTGCCAGTAGTTTTATAGGGGAGAGCAACATTCAGTACTTC
size: NA; V: TRBV6-5; D: TRBD1; J: TRBJ1-1; CDR3: CASSYSDRYLEAFF; DNA: TGTGCCAGCAGTTACTCGGACAGGTACCTTGAAGCTTTCTTT
size: few; V: TRBV6-5; D: NA; J: TRBJ2-6; CDR3: CASSYEKASGANVLTF; DNA: TGTGCCAGCAGTTACGAAAAGGCGTCTGGGGCCAACGTCCTGACTTTC
size: once; V: TRBV14; D: NA; J: TRBJ2-1; CDR3: CASSQDLKGNEQFF; DNA: TGTGCCAGCAGCCAAGATTTGAAGGGCAATGAGCAGTTCTTC
size: NA; V: TRBV7-2; D: NA; J: TRBJ2-7; CDR3: CASSLGVLSSYEQYF; DNA: TGTGCCAGCAGCTTAGGAGTGCTAAGCTCCTACGAGCAGTACTTC
size: NA; V: TRBV3-1/TRBV3-2; D: TRBD1; J: TRBJ1-6; CDR3: CASSLLGQGSDSPLHF; DNA: TGTGCCAGCAGCCTGTTGGGACAGGGGAGTGATTCACCCCTCCACTTT
size: NA; V: TRBV7-7; D: TRBD1; J: TRBJ2-2; CDR3: CASSRDRNTGELFF; DNA: TGTGCTAGCAGCCGGGACAGAAATACCGGGGAGCTGTTTTTT
size: NA; V: TRBV19; D: NA; J: TRBJ1-1; CDR3: CASSIAGMNTEAFF; DNA: TGTGCCAGTAGTATAGCAGGGATGAACACTGAAGCTTTCTTT
size: NA; V: TRBV27; D: TRBD2; J: TRBJ2-1; CDR3: CASSVGTSANEQFF; DNA: TGTGCCAGCAGTGTCGGGACTAGCGCCAATGAGCAGTTCTTC
size: NA; V: TRBV23-1; D: NA; J: TRBJ1-5; CDR3: CASSQRGSVQPQHF; DNA: TGCGCCAGCAGTCAACGGGGAAGCGTTCAGCCCCAGCATTTT